One and the same sample provided the 9 T cell receptor beta chains below, sequenced in a study of blood T cell repertoires in COVID-19. The data were produced by immunoSEQ multiplex PCR, yet TCRdb's version contains in-frame clones alone and is incomplete. The sample includes 390,000 or so clones, approximately 87% of them seen just once. The sequencing input was PBMCs or T cells enriched from blood (not recorded which). The source of these receptors is a woman in her forties or fifties who had recovered from COVID-19.

The chain employs TRBV7-9 and TRBJ1-1, with a tentative D call TRBD1 (6 bases). CDR1 is SEHNR, CDR2 FQNEAQ, per germline (reference sequence). V was shortened by 5 bases and J by 0 bases, with 16 bases between the two germline ends. This CDR3 is 16 amino acids long. CDR3: CASSPMTGTLNTEAFF. DNA of the CDR3: TGTGCCAGCAGCCCTATGACCGGGACACTGAACACTGAAGCTTTCTTT.

This clone appeared a few times. J is TRBJ1-5 and V is TRBV2; D might be TRBD1 (5 bases). The germline V and J ends were trimmed by 6 bases and 2 bases, with 14 bases remaining between them. There are 15 residues in the CDR3. CDR1 and CDR2 from the germline V gene are SNHLY and FYNNEI. The CDR3: CASSAPGTRNQPQHF. The DNA for the CDR3 is TGTGCCAGCAGCGCCCCCGGGACTCGCAATCAGCCCCAGCATTTT.

The chain has TRBV28 and TRBJ2-2; perhaps TRBD2 as D (5 bases). CDR3 length equals 15 residues. CDR1 and CDR2 from the germline V gene are MDHEN and SYDVKM. With 6 bases removed from V and 3 bases from J, the gap between germline ends came to 14 bases. The DNA for the CDR3 is TGTGCCAGCAGCCCCCTAGATAGCGACACCGGGGAGCTGTTTTTT. Translated: CASSPLDSDTGELFF.

This rearrangement joins TRBV5-1 to TRBJ1-2, with 9 positions matching TRBD1. Germline CDR1 SGHRS, CDR2 YFSETQ. J gave up 8 bases and V 0 bases, and 8 bases lay outside the gene matches. The CDR3 length is 15 residues. The CDR3 is CASSLGQGVGYGYTF. The CDR3 bases are TGCGCCAGCAGCTTGGGACAGGGGGTTGGGTACGGCTACACCTTC. Looking up the rest from reference TRBV5-1 and TRBJ1-2 gives the full variable domain: KAGVTQTPRYLIKTRGQQVTLSCSPISGHRSVSWYQQTPGQGLQFLFEYFSETQRNKGNFPGRFSGRQFSNSRSEMNVSTLELGDSALYLCASSLGQGVGYGYTFGSGTRLTVV.

V is TRBV5-1 and J is TRBJ1-1; D uncertain. The CDR3 length is 14 residues. V shed 3 bases and J shed 6 bases, with 15 bases lying between them. CDR1 is SGHRS and CDR2 is YFSETQ in the germline V gene. The CDR3 DNA reads TGCGCCAGCAGCTCTGGGTCCGGGTGGGCTGAAGCTTTCTTT. Its protein is CASSSGSGWAEAFF.

The V gene is TRBV28, the J gene TRBJ2-4, with 13 bases matching TRBD2. The trim removed 4 bases at V and 5 bases at J, leaving 8 bases unmatched. This CDR3 has 17 residues. Germline CDR1 is MDHEN and CDR2 is SYDVKM. This CDR3 reads CASSSRTSGGSENIQYF. Written as DNA, the CDR3 is TGTGCCAGCAGTTCCCGGACTAGCGGGGGCTCGGAAAACATTCAGTACTTC.

In its sample, this clone was seen once. This chain joins TRBV24-1 and TRBJ2-1; 8 positions agree with TRBD1. V shed 4 bases, J shed 6 bases, and the junction held 10 bases outside the gene matches. This CDR3 region has 16 residues. The germline gives CDR1 KGHDR, CDR2 SFDVKD. The CDR3, as DNA: TGTGCCACCAGTGAAACGGACAGGGCCGCCCGCAATGAGCAGTTCTTC. Its translation is CATSETDRAARNEQFF.

The chain recombines TRBV5-1 with TRBJ1-4; no clear D gene. Trimming took 1 base from V and 4 from J, leaving 8 bases between them. CDR3 length: 14 amino acids. Germline loops: CDR1 SGHRS, CDR2 YFSETQ. The CDR3 region has the DNA TGCGCCAGCAGCTTGCAGGCGGGTAATGAAAAACTGTTTTTT. It encodes CASSLQAGNEKLFF.

This clone was found once. The genes are TRBV2 and TRBJ2-7; D is unclear. With 5 bases removed from V and 2 bases from J, the gap between germline ends came to 13 bases. Germline-derived CDR1 and CDR2 are SNHLY and FYNNEI. The CDR3 extends over 14 amino acids. CDR3 loop: CASSPQAPAYEQYF. The CDR3, as DNA: TGTGCCAGCAGTCCCCAGGCGCCGGCCTACGAGCAGTACTTC.